These 2 T cell receptor beta chains were sequenced from one sample in a study of response to subunit inactivated influenza vaccine. MiXCR, applied by TCRdb to the RT-PCR reads, yields one record per CDR3 protein. The sample includes hundreds of thousands of distinct CDR3 sequences, about 7.6% of them seen just once. The specimen comprised PBMCs from blood, sampled about 24 months after vaccination. These receptors all come from a man aged 50 to 69 who received an inactivated influenza vaccine.

As to this clonotype: This sequence may be a read error, since a much larger clone differs from it by one base. CDR3 region: CASSTTGAGSDTQYF. The CDR3 DNA sequence: TGTGCCAGCAGCACGACTGGAGCGGGGTCAGATACGCAGTATTTT. The rearrangement uses TRBV3-1 and TRBJ2-3; 7 bases are a match to TRBD2. Germline assignment: CDR1 LGHDT and CDR2 YNNKEL (reference sequence). CDR3 length equals 15 residues. V lost 5 bases to trimming and J lost 4 bases; unmatched junction nucleotides: 9.

This chain uses TRBV29-1 with TRBJ2-7; 8 bases align to TRBD2. CDR3 size: 13 residues. Per germline, CDR1 SQVTM and CDR2 ANQGSEA. The V and J ends lost 5 bases and 2 bases, in that order; junction bases with no gene match: 5. CDR3 DNA sequence: TGCAGCGTTACTGTAGCGGGGACCTACGAGCAGTACTTC. Its protein is CSVTVAGTYEQYF.